This record covers a single T cell receptor beta chain. At one end, the junction sequence differs from germline, possibly due to a read error. No treatment of any kind had been given to any patient before thyroid surgery. TCRdb re-processed the PCR reads through MiXCR. The data contain about 93,000 clones, 12% of them singletons. The source of the sample is a study of metastatic and nonmetastatic thyroid tumors. At the level of the study: Malignant thyroid and benign thyroid patients provided blood and tumor or nodule tissue whose repertoires were compared.

Germline V gives CDR1 DFQATT, CDR2 SNEGSKA (reference sequence). This CDR3 has 16 amino acids. The chain links TRBV20-1 to TRBJ2-1, with 10 bases aligning to TRBD2. Sequenced material: blood. This TCR was recovered from a female donor with papillary thyroid cancer or a benign thyroid nodule (not recorded which). Some clones in this sample may be carry-over from other donors' samples. CDR3 nucleotides: TGCAGTGCTAGATTTCTAGCGGGAGTGCCGCGAAATGAGCATTTCTTC. This codes for CSARFLAGVPRNEHFF.